Below, one T cell receptor (beta chain) is given with its context. Its antigen is not identified. This sample's time point: week 47, end of study. Doses consisted of 300 ug of mutant IDH1 20-mer peptide each, paired with topical imiquimod. Patients were given eight vaccinations, scheduled in weeks 1, 3, 5, 7, 11, 15, 19 and 23. The sample comes from a study of a mutant IDH1 vaccine in newly diagnosed glioma. Looking at the study overall: Visit V12 was scheduled at week 35 and visit V13 at week 47. Broader study findings: Whatever changes occurred in top peripheral T cell clonotypes seemed unrelated to pseudoprogression.

Sequenced by immunoSEQ multiplex PCR; TCRdb stores in-frame clones only, minus some. The sample contains around 30,000 clones, just under 90% of which appear only once. Between the trimmed V and J ends, which lost 0 bases and 6 bases, there was a span of 11 bases. CDR1 and CDR2 (germline): LGHNA, YSLEER. The CDR3 loop spans 14 amino acids. The specimen was PBMCs, collected from a glioma patient whose treatment included an IDH1 peptide vaccine. The chain links TRBV4-3 to TRBJ2-5; D may be TRBD1 (6 bases). The receptor's source is a woman aged 30 to 39 with glioma. The CDR3 loop is CASSQDTGTKTQYF. CDR3 sequence (DNA): TGCGCCAGCAGCCAAGATACAGGGACGAAGACCCAGTACTTC.